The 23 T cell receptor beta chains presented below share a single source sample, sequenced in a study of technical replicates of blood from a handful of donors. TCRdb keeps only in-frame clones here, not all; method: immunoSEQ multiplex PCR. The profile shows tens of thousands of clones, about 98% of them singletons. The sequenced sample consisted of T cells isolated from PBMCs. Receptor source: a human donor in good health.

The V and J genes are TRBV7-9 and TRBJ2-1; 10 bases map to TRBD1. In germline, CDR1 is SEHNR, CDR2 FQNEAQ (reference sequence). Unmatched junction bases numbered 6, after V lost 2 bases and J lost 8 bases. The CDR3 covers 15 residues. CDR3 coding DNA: TGTGCCAGCAGCTTAATGGGACAGGGGTTTCATGAGCAGTTCTTC. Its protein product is CASSLMGQGFHEQFF.

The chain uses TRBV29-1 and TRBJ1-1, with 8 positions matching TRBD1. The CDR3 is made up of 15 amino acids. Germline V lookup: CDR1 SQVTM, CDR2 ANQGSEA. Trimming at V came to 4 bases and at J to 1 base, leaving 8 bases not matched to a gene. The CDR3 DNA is TGCAGCGTTGCCGGGACAGGAAGGGGGAACACTGAAGCTTTCTTT. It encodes CSVAGTGRGNTEAFF.

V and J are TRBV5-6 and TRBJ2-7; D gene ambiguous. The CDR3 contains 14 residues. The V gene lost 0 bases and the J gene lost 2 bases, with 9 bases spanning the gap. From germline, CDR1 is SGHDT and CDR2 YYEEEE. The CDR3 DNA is TGTGCCAGCAGCTTGGAGCCAGGTACCTACGAGCAGTACTTC. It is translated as CASSLEPGTYEQYF.

The CDR3 DNA follows: TGTGCCAGCAGCTTAACGTTCCTAGCTAGCTCCTACAATGAGCAGTTCTTC. This translates into CASSLTFLASSYNEQFF. This chain connects TRBV7-9 to TRBJ2-1; perhaps TRBD2 as D (5 bases). The CDR3 covers 17 residues. V lost 2 bases and J lost 0, with 14 bases in between. Germline CDR1 is SEHNR and CDR2 is FQNEAQ (reference sequence).

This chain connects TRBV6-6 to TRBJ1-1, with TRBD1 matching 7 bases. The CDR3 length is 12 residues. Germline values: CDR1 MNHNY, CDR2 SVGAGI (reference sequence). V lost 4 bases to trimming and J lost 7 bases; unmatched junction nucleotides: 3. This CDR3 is CASSLRDSEAFF. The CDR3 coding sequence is TGTGCCAGCAGTTTAAGGGACAGTGAAGCTTTCTTT.

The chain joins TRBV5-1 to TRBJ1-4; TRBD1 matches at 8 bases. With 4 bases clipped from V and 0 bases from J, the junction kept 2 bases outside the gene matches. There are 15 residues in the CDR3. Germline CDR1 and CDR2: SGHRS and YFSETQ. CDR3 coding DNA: TGCGCCAGCAGCCAACAGGGGGCAACTAATGAAAAACTGTTTTTT. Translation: CASSQQGATNEKLFF.

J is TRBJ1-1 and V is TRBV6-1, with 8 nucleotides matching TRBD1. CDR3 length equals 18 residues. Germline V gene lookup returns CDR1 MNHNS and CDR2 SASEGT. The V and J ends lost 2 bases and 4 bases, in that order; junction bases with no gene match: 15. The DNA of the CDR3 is TGTGCCAGCAGTGAACGCCCACCAATGGCACAGGGGGGCACTGAAGCTTTCTTT. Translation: CASSERPPMAQGGTEAFF.

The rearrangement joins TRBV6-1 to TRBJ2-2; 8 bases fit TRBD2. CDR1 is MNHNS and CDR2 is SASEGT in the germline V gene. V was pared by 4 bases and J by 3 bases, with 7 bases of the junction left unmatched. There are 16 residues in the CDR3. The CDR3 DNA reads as TGTGCCAGCAGTGTAGACGGGAGGGCCCACACCGGGGAGCTGTTTTTT. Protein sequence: CASSVDGRAHTGELFF.

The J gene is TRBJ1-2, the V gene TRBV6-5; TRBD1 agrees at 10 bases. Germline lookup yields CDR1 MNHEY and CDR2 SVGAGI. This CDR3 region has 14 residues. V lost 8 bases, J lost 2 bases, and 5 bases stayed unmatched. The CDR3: CASRTGGSNYGYTF. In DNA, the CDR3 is TGTGCCAGCCGGACAGGGGGATCAAACTATGGCTACACCTTC.

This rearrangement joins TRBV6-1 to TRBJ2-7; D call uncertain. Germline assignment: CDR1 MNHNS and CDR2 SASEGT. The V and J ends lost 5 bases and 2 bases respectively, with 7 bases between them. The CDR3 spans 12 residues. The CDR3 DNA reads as TGTGCCAGCAGTCGAACGGCCTACGAGCAGTACTTC. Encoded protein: CASSRTAYEQYF.

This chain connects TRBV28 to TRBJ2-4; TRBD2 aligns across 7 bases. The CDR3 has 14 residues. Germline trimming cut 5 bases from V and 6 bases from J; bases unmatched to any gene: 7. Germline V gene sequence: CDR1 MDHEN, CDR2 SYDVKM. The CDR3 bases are TGTGCCAGCAGTCTAGCGGCCTTCTCAAACATTCAGTACTTC. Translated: CASSLAAFSNIQYF.

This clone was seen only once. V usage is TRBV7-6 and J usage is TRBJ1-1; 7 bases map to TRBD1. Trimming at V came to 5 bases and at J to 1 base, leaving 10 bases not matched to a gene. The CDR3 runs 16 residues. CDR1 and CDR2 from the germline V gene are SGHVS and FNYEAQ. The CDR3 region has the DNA TGTGCCAGCAGCGCGGGGGGAAGACAGGGGAACACTGAAGCTTTCTTT. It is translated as CASSAGGRQGNTEAFF.

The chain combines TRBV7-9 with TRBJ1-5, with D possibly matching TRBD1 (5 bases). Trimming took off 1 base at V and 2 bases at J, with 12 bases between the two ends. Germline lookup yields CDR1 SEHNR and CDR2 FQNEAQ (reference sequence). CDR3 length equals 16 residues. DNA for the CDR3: TGTGCCAGCAGCTTAGGCCAGGGCGCCGGCAATCAGCCCCAGCATTTT. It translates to CASSLGQGAGNQPQHF.

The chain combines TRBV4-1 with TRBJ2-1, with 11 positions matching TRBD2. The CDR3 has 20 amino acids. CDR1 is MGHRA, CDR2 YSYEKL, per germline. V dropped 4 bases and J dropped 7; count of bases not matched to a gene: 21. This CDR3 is CASSPEPLAGASIPGNEQFF. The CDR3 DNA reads TGCGCCAGCAGCCCCGAGCCACTAGCGGGGGCCTCGATTCCCGGTAATGAGCAGTTCTTC.

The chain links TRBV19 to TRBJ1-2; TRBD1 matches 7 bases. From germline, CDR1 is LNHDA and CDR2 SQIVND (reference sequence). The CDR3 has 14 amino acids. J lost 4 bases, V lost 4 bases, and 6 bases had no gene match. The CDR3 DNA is TGTGCCAGTAGTAATTTCGGGACAGCCTATGGCTACACCTTC. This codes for CASSNFGTAYGYTF.

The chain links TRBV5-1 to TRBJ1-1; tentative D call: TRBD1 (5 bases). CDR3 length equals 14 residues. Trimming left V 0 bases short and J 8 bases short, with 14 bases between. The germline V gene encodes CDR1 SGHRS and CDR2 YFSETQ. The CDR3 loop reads CASSLAPDTNEAFF. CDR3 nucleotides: TGCGCCAGCAGCTTGGCCCCGGACACAAACGAAGCTTTCTTT.

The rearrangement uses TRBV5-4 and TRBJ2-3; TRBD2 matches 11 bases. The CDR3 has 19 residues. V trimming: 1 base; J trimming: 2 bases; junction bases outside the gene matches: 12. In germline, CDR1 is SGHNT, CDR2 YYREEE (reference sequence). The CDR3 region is CASSLRGLTSGRYTDTQYF. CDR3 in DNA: TGTGCCAGCAGCTTGAGGGGACTTACTAGCGGGAGATACACAGATACGCAGTATTTT.

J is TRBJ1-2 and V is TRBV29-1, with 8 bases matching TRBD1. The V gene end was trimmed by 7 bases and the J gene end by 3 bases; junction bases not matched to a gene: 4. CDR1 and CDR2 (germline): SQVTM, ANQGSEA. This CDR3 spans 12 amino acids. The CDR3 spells CSGRGLDYGYTF. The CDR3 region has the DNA TGCAGCGGCAGGGGGCTCGACTATGGCTACACCTTC.

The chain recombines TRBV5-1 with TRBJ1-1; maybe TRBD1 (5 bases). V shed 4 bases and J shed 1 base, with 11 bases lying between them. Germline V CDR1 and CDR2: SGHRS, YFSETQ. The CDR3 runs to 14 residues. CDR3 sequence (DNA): TGCGCCAGCAGCACACAGGTTACGAACACTGAAGCTTTCTTT. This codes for CASSTQVTNTEAFF.

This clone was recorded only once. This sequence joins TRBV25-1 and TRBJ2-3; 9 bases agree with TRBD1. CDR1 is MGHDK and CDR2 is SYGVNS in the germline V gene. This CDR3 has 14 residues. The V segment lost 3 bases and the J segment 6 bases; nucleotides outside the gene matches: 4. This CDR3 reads CASSDGQGLDTQYF. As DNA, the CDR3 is TGTGCCAGCAGTGACGGACAGGGGTTGGATACGCAGTATTTT.

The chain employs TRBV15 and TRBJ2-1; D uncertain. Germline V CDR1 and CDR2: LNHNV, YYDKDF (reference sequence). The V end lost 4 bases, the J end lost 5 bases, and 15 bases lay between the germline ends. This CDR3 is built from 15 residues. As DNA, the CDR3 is TGTGCCACCAGCACTCGGCATAGCACCCACAATGAGCAGTTCTTC. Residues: CATSTRHSTHNEQFF. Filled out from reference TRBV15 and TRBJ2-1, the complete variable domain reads DAMVIQNPRYQVTQFGKPVTLSCSQTLNHNVMYWYQQKSSQAPKLLFHYYDKDFNNEADTPDNFQSRRPNTSFCFLDIRSPGLGDTAMYLCATSTRHSTHNEQFFGPGTRLTVL.

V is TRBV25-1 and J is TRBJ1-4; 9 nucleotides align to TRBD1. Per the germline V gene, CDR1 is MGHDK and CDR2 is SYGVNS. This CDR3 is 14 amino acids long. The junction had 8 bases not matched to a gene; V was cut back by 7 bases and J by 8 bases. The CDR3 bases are TGTGCCAGCACACAGGGGGCGCGAGGGGAAAAACTGTTTTTT. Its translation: CASTQGARGEKLFF.

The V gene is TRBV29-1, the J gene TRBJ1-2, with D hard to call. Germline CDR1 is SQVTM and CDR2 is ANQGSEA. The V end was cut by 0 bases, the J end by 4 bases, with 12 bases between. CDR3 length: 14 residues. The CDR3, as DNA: TGCAGCGTTGAAGATCTGTTAGCCTTCTATGGCTACACCTTC. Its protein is CSVEDLLAFYGYTF. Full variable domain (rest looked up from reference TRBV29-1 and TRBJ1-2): SAVISQKPSRDICQRGTSLTIQCQVDSQVTMMFWYRQQPGQSLTLIATANQGSEATYESGFVIDKFPISRPNLTFSTLTVSNMSPEDSSIYLCSVEDLLAFYGYTFGSGTRLTVV.